A single TCR beta chain is shown here with its context. This clonotype was recorded many times. The antigen it binds to is not known. No much larger clone is present one base from it, and per-base qualities are unavailable. The sample's time point, from its label and the paper: newly diagnosed GD, antithyroid drugs for less than 3 months. RNA was extracted from PBMCs in TRIzol for both TCR sequencing and RNA sequencing. The diagnosis of Graves' disease followed American Thyroid Association guidelines. Recruitment of patients was carried out at an endocrinology department in Xi'an, China. Each patient gave approximately 9 milliliters of peripheral blood, collected in an EDTA anticoagulant tube. Ficoll Paque Plus density gradient separation was used to isolate PBMCs, and no further T cell sorting was performed. An Agilent 2100 Bioanalyzer and agarose gel were used to check RNA quality, while a NanoDrop 2000 measured RNA concentration.

Libraries were constructed by multiplex PCR. The sequencer was an Illumina HiSeq 4000. TCR beta libraries were built with iRepertoire HTBI primers and Arm-PCR amplification of CDR3 regions. PCR products were gel purified before sequencing. As for the original processing: Gene usage analysis of CDR3 amino acid clonotypes relied on the roughly 60 TRBV and 14 TRBJ segments identified across samples. Filtered high-quality paired reads were merged into contigs using COPE and FqMerger. Contigs were aligned with BLAST to IMGT TRBV, TRBD and TRBJ reference genes, and CDR3 was defined per IMGT. Clonotypes above 0.1% frequency were classified as highly expanded clones. Shannon entropy served as the measure of repertoire diversity, while the Gini coefficient captured V-J evenness. Public clonotypes were defined as clonotypes shared by more than one individual. Starting from the raw public reads, TCRdb applied fastp trimming at Q25, assembled clones with MiXCR and retained in-frame beta chains. Duplicate CDR3 protein sequences are folded into a single record with the most common DNA and genes. TCRdb's processing, not the authors' own work, is the source of the V and J calls. Across this sample there are 240,000 or so distinct CDR3 sequences, with 20% seen only once. The ten largest account for around 13% of the sample.

This entry belongs to a study of regulatory T cells in long-lasting Graves disease (dated by TCRdb to 2020 to 2022). Concerning the study at large: Patients with newly diagnosed Graves' disease had been on antithyroid drugs for under 3 months. Patients with persistent Graves' disease were compared with patients with newly diagnosed Graves' disease using TCR sequencing and RNA sequencing of peripheral blood. The study took place in China and was registered as a clinical trial. A total of 35 or so samples were covered by TCR sequencing, comprising approximately 13 persistent and roughly 20 newly diagnosed Graves' disease patients. Overall results and qualifications from the work: Lower TCR Shannon entropy and fewer highly expanded clones were observed in persistent Graves' disease patients than in newly diagnosed patients, which suggested clonal expansion. Patients with persistent disease shared more public clonotypes (fewer than 3,000) than newly diagnosed patients did (about 1,000). The study examined only peripheral blood because the primary lesion, thyroid tissue, could not be accessed. As a limitation, the authors acknowledged that the small sample size may reduce accuracy. Only the TCR beta chain was sequenced and analyzed.

Specimen: peripheral blood mononuclear cells (PBMCs), collected at new diagnosis, from a patient treated with antithyroid drugs. This clonotype was obtained from a female donor with Graves disease.

The CDR3 protein sequence reads: CSGKSESTDTQYF. The DNA sequence is as follows: TGCAGTGGGAAGTCTGAAAGCACAGATACGCAGTATTTT. The V and J genes are TRBV20-1 and TRBJ2-3; the D gene remains uncertain. The CDR3 runs 13 residues from the cysteine to the phenylalanine. Only the CDR3 portion is preserved as DNA: 39 bases, with reading frame beginning at the first base. CDR1 and CDR2 (DFQATT, SNEGSKA) derive from the germline V gene (reference sequence). V gives up 7 bases and J gives up 0 bases, and the segment between their germline ends measures 11 bases.